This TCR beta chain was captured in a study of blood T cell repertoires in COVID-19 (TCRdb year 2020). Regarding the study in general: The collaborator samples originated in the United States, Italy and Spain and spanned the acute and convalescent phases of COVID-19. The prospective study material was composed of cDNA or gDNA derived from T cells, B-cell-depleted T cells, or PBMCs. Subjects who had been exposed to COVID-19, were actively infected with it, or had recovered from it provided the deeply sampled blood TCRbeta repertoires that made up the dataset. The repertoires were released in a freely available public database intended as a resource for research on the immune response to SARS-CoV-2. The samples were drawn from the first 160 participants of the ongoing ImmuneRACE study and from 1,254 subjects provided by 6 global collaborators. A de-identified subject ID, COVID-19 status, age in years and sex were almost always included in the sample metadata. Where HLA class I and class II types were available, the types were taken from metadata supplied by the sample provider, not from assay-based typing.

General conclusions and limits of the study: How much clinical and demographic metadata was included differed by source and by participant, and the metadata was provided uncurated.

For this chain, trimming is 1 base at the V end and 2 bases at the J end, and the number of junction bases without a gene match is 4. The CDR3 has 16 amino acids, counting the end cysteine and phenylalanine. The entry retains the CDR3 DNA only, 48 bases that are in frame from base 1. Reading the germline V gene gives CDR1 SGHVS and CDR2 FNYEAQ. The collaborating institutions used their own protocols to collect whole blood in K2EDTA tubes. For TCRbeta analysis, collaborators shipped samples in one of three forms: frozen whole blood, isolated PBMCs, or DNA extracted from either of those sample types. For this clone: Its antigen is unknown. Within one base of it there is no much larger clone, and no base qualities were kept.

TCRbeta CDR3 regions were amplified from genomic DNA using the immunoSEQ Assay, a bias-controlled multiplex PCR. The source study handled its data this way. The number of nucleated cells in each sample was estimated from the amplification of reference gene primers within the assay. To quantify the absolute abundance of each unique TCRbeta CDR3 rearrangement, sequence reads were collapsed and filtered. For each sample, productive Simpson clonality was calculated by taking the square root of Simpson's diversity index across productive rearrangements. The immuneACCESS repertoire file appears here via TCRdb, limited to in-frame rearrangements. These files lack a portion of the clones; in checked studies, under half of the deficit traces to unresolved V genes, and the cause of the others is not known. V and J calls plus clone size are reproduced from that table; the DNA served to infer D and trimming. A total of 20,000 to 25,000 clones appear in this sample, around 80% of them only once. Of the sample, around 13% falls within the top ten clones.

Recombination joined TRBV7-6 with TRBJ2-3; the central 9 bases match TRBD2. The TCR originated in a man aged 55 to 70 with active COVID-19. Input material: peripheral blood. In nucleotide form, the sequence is TGTGCCAGCAGCTTAGGGCTAGCGGGGTTCACAGATACGCAGTATTTT. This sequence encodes CASSLGLAGFTDTQYF.